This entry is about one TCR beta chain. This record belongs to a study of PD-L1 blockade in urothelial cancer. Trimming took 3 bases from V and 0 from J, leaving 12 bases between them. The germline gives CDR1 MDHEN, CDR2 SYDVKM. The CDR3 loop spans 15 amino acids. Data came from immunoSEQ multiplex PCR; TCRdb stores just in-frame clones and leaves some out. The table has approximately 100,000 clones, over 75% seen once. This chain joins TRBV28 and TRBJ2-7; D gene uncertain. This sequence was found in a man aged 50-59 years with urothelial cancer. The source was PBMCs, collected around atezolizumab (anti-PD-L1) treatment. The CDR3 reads CASSFSLRSSYEQYF. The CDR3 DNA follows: TGTGCCAGCAGTTTCTCGCTTAGAAGCTCCTACGAGCAGTACTTC.